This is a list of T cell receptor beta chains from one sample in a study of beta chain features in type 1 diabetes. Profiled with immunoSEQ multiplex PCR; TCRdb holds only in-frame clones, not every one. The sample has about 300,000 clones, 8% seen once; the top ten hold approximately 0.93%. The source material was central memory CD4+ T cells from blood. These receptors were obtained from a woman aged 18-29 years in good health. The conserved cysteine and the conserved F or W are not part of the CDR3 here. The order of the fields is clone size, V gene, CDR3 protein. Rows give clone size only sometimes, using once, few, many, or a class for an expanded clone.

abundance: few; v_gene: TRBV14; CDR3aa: ASSQDMAGVTQY
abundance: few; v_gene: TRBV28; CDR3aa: ASRTRARPYGYT
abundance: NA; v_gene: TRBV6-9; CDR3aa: ASREQGSSTEAF
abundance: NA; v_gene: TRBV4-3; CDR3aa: ASSRDLELAGGSYEQY
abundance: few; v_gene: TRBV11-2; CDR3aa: ASSHTSGRFNEQF
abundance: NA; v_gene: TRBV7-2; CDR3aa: ASSLSPGVTYEQY
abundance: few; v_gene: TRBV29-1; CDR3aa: SVRGGETQY
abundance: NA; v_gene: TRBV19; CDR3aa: ASSIWGSGANVLT
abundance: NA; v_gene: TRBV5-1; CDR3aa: ASRGAVDSPLH
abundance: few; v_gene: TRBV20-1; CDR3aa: SAKVLDTQY
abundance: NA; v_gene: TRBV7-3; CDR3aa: ASSLEGGLTNTEAF
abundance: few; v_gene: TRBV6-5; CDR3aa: ASSYSSQETQY
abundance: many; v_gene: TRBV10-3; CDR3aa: AISGTGWERY
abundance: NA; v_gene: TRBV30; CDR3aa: AWSVGTSGKETQY
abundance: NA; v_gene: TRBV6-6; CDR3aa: ASGLAGGTDTQY
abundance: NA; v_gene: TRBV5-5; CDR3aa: ASSLGAGLEGNTEAF
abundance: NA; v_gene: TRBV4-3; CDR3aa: ASTLDRNTEAF
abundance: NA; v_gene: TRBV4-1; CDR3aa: ASRELAGGRSSYNEQF
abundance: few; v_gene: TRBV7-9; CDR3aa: ASSPTGANVLT
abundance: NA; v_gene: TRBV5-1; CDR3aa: ASYPGQSYNEQF
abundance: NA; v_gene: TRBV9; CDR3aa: ASSPTGVGPGPPLH
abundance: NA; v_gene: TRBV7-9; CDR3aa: ASSPQGYSGNTIY
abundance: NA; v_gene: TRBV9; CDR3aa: ASSFQGLDTEAF
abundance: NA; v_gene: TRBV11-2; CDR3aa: ASSARQGGLSTDTQY
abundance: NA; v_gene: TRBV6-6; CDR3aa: ASSLRGRDEKLF
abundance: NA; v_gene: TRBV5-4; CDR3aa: ASSLIAGYTGELF
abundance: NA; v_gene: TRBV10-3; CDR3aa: AISAGTGVETQY
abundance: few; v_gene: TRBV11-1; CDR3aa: ASSPGGLITDTQY
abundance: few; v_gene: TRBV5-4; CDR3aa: ASSPVLGNYGYT
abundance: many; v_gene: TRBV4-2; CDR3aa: ASSQAGERHTQY